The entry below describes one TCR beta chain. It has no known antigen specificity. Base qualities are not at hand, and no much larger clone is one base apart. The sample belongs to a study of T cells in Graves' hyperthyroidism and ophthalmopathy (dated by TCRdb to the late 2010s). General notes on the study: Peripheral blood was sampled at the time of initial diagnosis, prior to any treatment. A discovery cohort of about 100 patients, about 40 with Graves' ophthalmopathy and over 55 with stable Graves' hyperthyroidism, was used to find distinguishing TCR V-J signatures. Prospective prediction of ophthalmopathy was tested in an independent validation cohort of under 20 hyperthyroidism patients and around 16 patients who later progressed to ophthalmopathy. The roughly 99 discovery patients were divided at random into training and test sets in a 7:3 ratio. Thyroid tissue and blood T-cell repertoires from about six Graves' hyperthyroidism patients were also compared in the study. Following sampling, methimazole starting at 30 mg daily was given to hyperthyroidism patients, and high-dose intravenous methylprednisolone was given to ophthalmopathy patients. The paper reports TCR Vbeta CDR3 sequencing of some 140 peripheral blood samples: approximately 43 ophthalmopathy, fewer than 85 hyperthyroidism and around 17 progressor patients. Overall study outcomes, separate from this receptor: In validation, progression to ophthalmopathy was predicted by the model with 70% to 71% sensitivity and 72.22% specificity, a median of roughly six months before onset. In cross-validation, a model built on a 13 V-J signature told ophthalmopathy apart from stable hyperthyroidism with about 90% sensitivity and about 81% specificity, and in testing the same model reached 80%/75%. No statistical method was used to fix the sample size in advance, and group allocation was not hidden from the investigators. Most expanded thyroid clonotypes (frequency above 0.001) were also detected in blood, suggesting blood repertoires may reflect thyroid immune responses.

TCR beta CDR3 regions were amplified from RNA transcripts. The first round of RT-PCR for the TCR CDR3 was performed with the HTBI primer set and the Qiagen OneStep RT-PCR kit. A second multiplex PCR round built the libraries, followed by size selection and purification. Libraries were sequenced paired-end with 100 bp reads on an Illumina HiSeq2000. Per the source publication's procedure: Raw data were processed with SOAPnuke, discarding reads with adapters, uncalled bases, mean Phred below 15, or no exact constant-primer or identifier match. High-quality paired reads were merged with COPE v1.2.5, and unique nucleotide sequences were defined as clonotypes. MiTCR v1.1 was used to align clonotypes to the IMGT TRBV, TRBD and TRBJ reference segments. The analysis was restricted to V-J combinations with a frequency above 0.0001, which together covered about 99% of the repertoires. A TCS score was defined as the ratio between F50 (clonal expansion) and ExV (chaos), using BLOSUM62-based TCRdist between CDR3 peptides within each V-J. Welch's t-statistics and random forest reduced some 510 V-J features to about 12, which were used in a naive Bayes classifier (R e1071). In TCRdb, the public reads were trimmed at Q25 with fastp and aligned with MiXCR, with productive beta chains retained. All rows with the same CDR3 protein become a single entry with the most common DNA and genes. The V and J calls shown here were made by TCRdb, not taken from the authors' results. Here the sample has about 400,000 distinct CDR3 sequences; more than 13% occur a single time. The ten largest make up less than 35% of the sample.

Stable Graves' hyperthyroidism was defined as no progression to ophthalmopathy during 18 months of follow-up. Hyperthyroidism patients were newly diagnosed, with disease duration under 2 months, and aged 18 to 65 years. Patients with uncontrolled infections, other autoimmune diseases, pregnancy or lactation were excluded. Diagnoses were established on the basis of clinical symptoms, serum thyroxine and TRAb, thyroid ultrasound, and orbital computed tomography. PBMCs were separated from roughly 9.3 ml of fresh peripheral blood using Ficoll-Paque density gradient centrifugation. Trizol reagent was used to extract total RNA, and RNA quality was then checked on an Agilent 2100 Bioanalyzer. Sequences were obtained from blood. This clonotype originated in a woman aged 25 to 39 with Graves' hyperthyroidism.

CDR3 sequence: CSASYRVSHNSPLHF. The bases read TGCAGTGCTAGTTACCGGGTTTCCCATAATTCACCCCTCCACTTT. The V gene is TRBV20-1 and the J gene is TRBJ1-6, with the D gene call left open. Cut back by 3 bases and 5 bases, the V and J ends lie 14 bases apart. CDR1 and CDR2 were assigned from the germline V gene (reference sequence) as DFQATT and SNEGSKA. Including the terminal cysteine and phenylalanine, the CDR3 comprises 15 residues. Only the CDR3 part of the read is kept: 45 bases, read in frame from the first base.